The next 3 T cell receptor beta chains were all read from a single sample in a study of T cells in Graves' hyperthyroidism and ophthalmopathy. From RNA transcripts, TCR beta CDR3 regions were amplified. RT-PCR in the first round (using the HTBI primer set) targeted the TCR CDR3. TCRdb ran MiXCR on the multiplex PCR reads and lists one entry per CDR3 protein. The data show 600,000 to 800,000 distinct CDR3 sequences, roughly a third seen once. Sample: blood. These receptors were collected from a woman between 35 and 50 years old with Graves' hyperthyroidism.

This chain connects TRBV10-3 to TRBJ2-5, with D maybe TRBD2 (5 bases). The germline V and J ends were trimmed by 3 bases and 3 bases, with 11 bases remaining between them. Germline-derived CDR1 and CDR2 are ENHRY and SYGVKD. CDR3 length equals 14 residues. The chain's CDR3 is CAISDTLVEETQYF. The CDR3 DNA reads TGTGCCATCAGTGACACACTAGTTGAAGAGACCCAGTACTTC.

A note on this clonotype: A read error is possible here, since a much larger clone lies one base away. The gene calls are TRBV7-9 and TRBJ1-4; D is unclear. The CDR3 has 16 amino acids. Germline assignment: CDR1 SEHNR and CDR2 FQNEAQ (reference sequence). The germline V and J ends were trimmed by 5 bases and 4 bases, with 17 bases remaining between them. CDR3 in DNA: TGTGCCAGCAGCACAACTCGGACGGAAATTAATGAAAAACTGTTTTTT. Encoded protein: CASSTTRTEINEKLFF.

Points on this clonotype: At one end, the junction sequence differs from germline, possibly due to a read error. This chain joins TRBV6-1 and TRBJ1-4; D unclear. CDR3 size: 14 residues. Germline loops: CDR1 MNHNS, CDR2 SASEGT. Here the CDR3 reads CAISEASSRYQAFF. The CDR3 DNA is TGTGCCATCAGTGAAGCGTCCTCCCGGTACCAGGCGTTTTTT.